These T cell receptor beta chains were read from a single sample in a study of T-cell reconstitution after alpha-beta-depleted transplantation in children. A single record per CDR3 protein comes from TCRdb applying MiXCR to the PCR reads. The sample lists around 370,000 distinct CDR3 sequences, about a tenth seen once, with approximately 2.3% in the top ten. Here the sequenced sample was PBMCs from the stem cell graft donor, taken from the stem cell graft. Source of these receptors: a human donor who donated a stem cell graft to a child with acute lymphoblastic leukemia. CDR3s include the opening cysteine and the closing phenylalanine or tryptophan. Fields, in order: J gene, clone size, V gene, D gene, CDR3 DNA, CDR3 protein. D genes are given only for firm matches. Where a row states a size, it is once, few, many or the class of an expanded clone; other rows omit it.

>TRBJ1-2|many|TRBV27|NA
TGTGCCAGCAGGCTTGGGGCAGGGAACTATGGCTACACCTTC
CASRLGAGNYGYTF
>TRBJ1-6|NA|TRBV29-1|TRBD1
TGCAGCGCGATGGACAGGGGGAAGCCCCTCCTCCACTTT
CSAMDRGKPLLHF
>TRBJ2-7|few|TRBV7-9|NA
TGTGCCAGCAGCCCCGTTCCGGGTCACGAGCAGTACTTC
CASSPVPGHEQYF
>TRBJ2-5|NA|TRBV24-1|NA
TGTGCCACCAGTGAAACTCTCGGGGTGGAGACCCAGTACTTC
CATSETLGVETQYF
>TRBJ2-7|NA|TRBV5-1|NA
TGCGCCAGCAGCCCCCTCGGGTACTACGAGCAGTACTTC
CASSPLGYYEQYF
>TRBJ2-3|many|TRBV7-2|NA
TGTGCCAGCAGCTCGAGCCCGGCTAGCCTTTACACAGATACGCAGTATTTT
CASSSSPASLYTDTQYF
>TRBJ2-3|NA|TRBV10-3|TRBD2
TGTGCCATCAGTGATTCTCGGGAGGATGTTACAGATACGCAGTATTTT
CAISDSREDVTDTQYF
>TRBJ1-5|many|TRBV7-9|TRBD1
TGTGCCAGCAGACAGGGGGTGAATCAGCCCCAGCATTTT
CASRQGVNQPQHF
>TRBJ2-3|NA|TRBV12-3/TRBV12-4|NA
TGTGCCAGCGGGACGGGGGCTGTTAGCACAGATACGCAGTATTTT
CASGTGAVSTDTQYF
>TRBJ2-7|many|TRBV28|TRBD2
TGTGCCAGCAGTTTCCGGGGGGTTGGGTCCGGCGAGCAGTACTTC
CASSFRGVGSGEQYF
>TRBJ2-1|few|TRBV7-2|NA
TGTGCCAGCAGCTTAACCCCCGACCAGTACAATGAGCAGTTCTTC
CASSLTPDQYNEQFF
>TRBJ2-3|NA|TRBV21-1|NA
TGTGCCCGCCCGCGGGGCAGGGTAGTTCCCGATACGCAGTATTTT
CARPRGRVVPDTQYF
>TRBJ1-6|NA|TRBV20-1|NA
TGCAGTGCTAGTATCGGCAGTGAGAGCTCCTATAATTCACCCCTCCACTTT
CSASIGSESSYNSPLHF
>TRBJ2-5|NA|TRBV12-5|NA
TGTGCTCTTATTCAATGGACGGCCCAAGAGACCCAGTACTTC
CALIQWTAQETQYF
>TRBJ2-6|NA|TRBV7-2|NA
TGTGCCAGCAGCTTACTAGGAGCTGGGGCCAACGTCCTGACTTTC
CASSLLGAGANVLTF
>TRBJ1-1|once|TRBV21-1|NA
TGTGCCAGCAGCAAGGGACCGGACACTGAAGCTTTCTTT
CASSKGPDTEAFF
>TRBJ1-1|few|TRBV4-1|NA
TGCGCCAGCAGCCAACCTCGGGCCCTGGAGGACACTGAAGCTTTCTTT
CASSQPRALEDTEAFF
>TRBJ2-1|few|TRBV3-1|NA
TGTGCCAGCAGCCAAGATACGACGAACAATGAGCAGTTCTTC
CASSQDTTNNEQFF
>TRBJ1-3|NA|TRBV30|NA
TGTGCCTGGAGTGGAGGGCTACTACCTGGAAACACCATATATTTT
CAWSGGLLPGNTIYF
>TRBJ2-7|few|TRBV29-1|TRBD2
TGCAGCGGAAGGCTAGCGGGAGGCAACGAGCAGTACTTC
CSGRLAGGNEQYF